The T cell receptor beta chain under discussion was sequenced for a study of CXCR3-negative and CXCR3-positive naive CD8 T cells. Carrying UMI labels, the TRB cDNA libraries were prepared through 5' RACE. Using the 5' RACE reads, TCRdb records one entry per CDR3 protein without DNA. Its table records 100,000 to 150,000 distinct CDR3 sequences. Concerning this clonotype itself: Its antigen remains unidentified.

Overall study results and limits: Naive CXCR3-positive cells had TRB CDR3s more hydrophobic than those of CXCR3-negative naive cells. Comparably high diversity was seen in both naive subsets, and much lower diversity in memory CD8+ cells. After cryopreservation, expression of CXCR3 was partially reduced, and most assays were run with fresh PBMCs.

The TCR was taken from a human donor in good health. Some clones in this sample may be carry-over from other donors' samples. Sequencing was carried out using naive CXCR3- CD8+ T cells from blood. Subset described: CD45RO-CCR7+CD27+CD95- naive CD8+ T cells lacking CXCR3 (TNR3-).

The CDR3 reads CATSHRDSDTQYF. The chain is built from TRBV24-1 and TRBJ2-3; TCRdb indicates TRBD2, and absent DNA this call remains unverified. CDR3 length equals 13 residues. In germline, CDR1 is KGHDR, CDR2 SFDVKD.